This paragraph reports one T cell receptor (beta chain). Its antigen remains unknown. The sample is drawn from a study of monozygotic twins with inflammatory bowel disease. General study findings and limits: IBD patients carried less diverse TCRbeta repertoires (inverse Simpson) than healthy co-twins.

Collection of a roughly 2.7 ml blood sample took place per donor. The CDR3 totals 16 residues. The germline V gene encodes CDR1 MRHNA and CDR2 SNTAGT. Each UMI harboured a 6-nucleotide sample barcode and was appended via template switching. TCRdb derives one entry per CDR3 protein from the 5' RACE reads, leaving out DNA. This sample's table has around 200,000 distinct CDR3 sequences. The TCR was taken from a human donor with ulcerative colitis or Crohn's disease, or a healthy co-twin of an affected twin (not recorded which). Source material: blood. The chain joins TRBV6-4 to TRBJ2-2; with no DNA, the TCRdb D assignment of TRBD2 cannot be verified. The CDR3 is CASSAGTSGGTGELFF.